The 12 T cell receptor beta chains reported below all come from one sample, sequenced in a study of control samples from healthy donors and cancer patients. Generated by immunoSEQ multiplex PCR, the TCRdb table keeps only in-frame clones and is missing some. The repertoire consists of about 170,000 clones, with around 90% occurring once and the leading ten covering 12%. The specimen was blood. The receptor set was obtained from a man aged 30 to 39 in good health.

This clone was seen a few times. The chain joins TRBV5-6 to TRBJ1-5; TRBD1 agrees at 10 bases. J gave up 9 bases and V 1 base, and 13 bases lay outside the gene matches. The CDR3 spans 17 residues. Germline V gene lookup returns CDR1 SGHDT and CDR2 YYEEEE. The CDR3 coding sequence is TGTGCCAGCAGCTTGACCGTAGGACAGGGGGGAGTAAGGCCCCAGCATTTT. Protein: CASSLTVGQGGVRPQHF.

The count of this clone is one. The chain recombines TRBV2 with TRBJ1-1; tentatively, D is TRBD1 (6 bases). Trimming removed 3 bases at V and 5 bases at J, with 10 bases between. Germline V gene lookup returns CDR1 SNHLY and CDR2 FYNNEI. CDR3 length: 13 amino acids. CDR3 in amino acids: CASSEGARTEAFF. Here the CDR3 DNA reads TGTGCCAGCAGTGAGGGGGCAAGGACTGAAGCTTTCTTT.

With regard to this clone: Other DNA sequences from this sample encode an identical CDR3 as well. The chain joins TRBV28 to TRBJ1-5; D is undetermined. Looked up from germline, CDR1 is MDHEN and CDR2 is SYDVKM. The V gene lost 3 bases and the J gene lost 2 bases, with 8 bases spanning the gap. This CDR3 region has 14 residues. CDR3 bases: TGTGCCAGCAGTTTCCCGGGAGGCAATCAGCCCCAGCATTTT. Residues: CASSFPGGNQPQHF. The complete variable domain, with remaining parts taken from reference TRBV28 and TRBJ1-5, reads DVKVTQSSRYLVKRTGEKVFLECVQDMDHENMFWYRQDPGLGLRLIYFSYDVKMKEKGDIPEGYSVSREKKERFSLILESASTNQTSMYLCASSFPGGNQPQHFGDGTRLSIL.

This clone was counted a few times. The rearrangement joins TRBV7-2 to TRBJ1-1; TRBD1 is a possible D gene (6 bases). Between the trimmed V and J ends, which lost 5 bases and 4 bases, there was a span of 14 bases. The CDR3 extends over 14 amino acids. Per germline, CDR1 SGHTA and CDR2 FQGNSA. The CDR3 is CASSLSQGGTEAFF. The CDR3 region has the DNA TGTGCCAGCAGCCTCTCACAGGGCGGCACTGAAGCTTTCTTT.

The V gene is TRBV7-2, the J gene TRBJ2-7; TRBD1 aligns across 7 bases. Trimming took 0 bases from V and 1 from J; bases not matched to a gene: 0. Germline V CDR1 and CDR2: SGHTA, FQGNSA. The CDR3 extends over 14 amino acids. CDR3 sequence (DNA): TGTGCCAGCAGCTTAGCGGGACAGTCCTACGAGCAGTACTTC. Amino acids: CASSLAGQSYEQYF.

The CDR3 sequence: CASSLGAGSNTIYF. CDR3 sequence (DNA): TGTGCCAGCAGCTTGGGGGCAGGATCAAACACCATATATTTT. J is TRBJ1-3 and V is TRBV5-5, with D hard to call. Germline loops: CDR1 SGHKS, CDR2 YYEKEE (reference sequence). The CDR3 is made up of 14 amino acids. Trimming took 0 bases from V and 6 from J, leaving 10 bases between them.

V and J are TRBV6-5 and TRBJ1-5; D is uncertain. Germline CDR1 MNHEY, CDR2 SVGAGI. V lost 6 bases and J 0 bases, leaving 9 bases between the germline ends. The CDR3 loop spans 14 amino acids. CDR3 loop: CASSPTYSNQPQHF. The CDR3, as DNA: TGTGCCAGCAGCCCCACTTATAGCAATCAGCCCCAGCATTTT.

V usage is TRBV3-1 (or the pseudogene TRBV3-2) and J usage is TRBJ2-7, with D hard to call. The V gene lost 2 bases and the J gene lost 3 bases, with 5 bases spanning the gap. Germline loops: CDR1 LGHDT, CDR2 YNNKEL (reference sequence). The CDR3 contains 12 residues. The CDR3 DNA sequence: TGTGCCAGCAGCCAAACCGGCTACGAGCAGTACTTC. Its protein product is CASSQTGYEQYF.

The chain recombines TRBV27 with TRBJ1-5; D is unclear. The V gene lost 6 bases and the J gene lost 6 bases, with 18 bases spanning the gap. Germline CDR1 and CDR2: MNHEY and SMNVEV (reference sequence). CDR3 length: 15 residues. The CDR3, as DNA: TGTGCCAGCAGCCTTTCCGGAGGAGGGAGTCAGCCCCAGCATTTT. Translation gives CASSLSGGGSQPQHF.

The rearrangement links TRBV5-6 to TRBJ2-7, with 10 bases matching TRBD2. Germline trimming cut 4 bases from V and 6 bases from J; bases unmatched to any gene: 4. The CDR3 has 13 residues. The germline V gene has CDR1 SGHDT and CDR2 YYEEEE. In DNA, the CDR3 is TGTGCCAGCAGCCATATAGCGGGAGGCGAGCAGTACTTC. It is translated as CASSHIAGGEQYF.

The genes are TRBV19 and TRBJ2-5; 8 bases are a match to TRBD1. The junction had 10 bases not matched to a gene; V was cut back by 7 bases and J by 3 bases. Germline V gene data show CDR1 as LNHDA and CDR2 as SQIVND (reference sequence). This CDR3 region has 15 residues. CDR3 region: CASKGQATGEETQYF. The CDR3 DNA reads TGTGCCAGTAAGGGACAGGCAACAGGAGAAGAGACCCAGTACTTC.

The chain is built from TRBV3-1 (or the pseudogene TRBV3-2) and TRBJ2-7; D is possibly TRBD1 (6 bases). This CDR3 is built from 12 residues. Trimming removed 3 bases at V and 3 bases at J, with 6 bases between. Germline V gene sequence: CDR1 LGHDT, CDR2 YNNKEL (reference sequence). CDR3 in DNA: TGTGCCAGCAGCCAGGACAGCTACGAGCAGTACTTC. The encoded protein is CASSQDSYEQYF.